Sequencing of this T cell receptor beta chain was carried out in a study of T cells in localized non-small cell lung cancer. The CDR3 runs to 12 residues. Trimming left V 5 bases short and J 10 bases short, with 13 bases between. CDR1 MNHEY and CDR2 SMNVEV come from the germline V gene (reference sequence). The data were produced by immunoSEQ multiplex PCR, yet TCRdb's version contains in-frame clones alone and is incomplete. The sample shows some 64,000 clones, around 81% of them seen only once. This specimen was PBMCs, taken before any cancer treatment. This rearrangement joins TRBV27 to TRBJ2-3; a possible D gene is TRBD2 (6 bases). This TCR derives from a man aged 35 to 69 with stage II lung adenocarcinoma. The DNA for the CDR3 is TGTGCCAGCAGTACTACTTCGGGAGCGCAGTATTTT. This gives the protein CASSTTSGAQYF.